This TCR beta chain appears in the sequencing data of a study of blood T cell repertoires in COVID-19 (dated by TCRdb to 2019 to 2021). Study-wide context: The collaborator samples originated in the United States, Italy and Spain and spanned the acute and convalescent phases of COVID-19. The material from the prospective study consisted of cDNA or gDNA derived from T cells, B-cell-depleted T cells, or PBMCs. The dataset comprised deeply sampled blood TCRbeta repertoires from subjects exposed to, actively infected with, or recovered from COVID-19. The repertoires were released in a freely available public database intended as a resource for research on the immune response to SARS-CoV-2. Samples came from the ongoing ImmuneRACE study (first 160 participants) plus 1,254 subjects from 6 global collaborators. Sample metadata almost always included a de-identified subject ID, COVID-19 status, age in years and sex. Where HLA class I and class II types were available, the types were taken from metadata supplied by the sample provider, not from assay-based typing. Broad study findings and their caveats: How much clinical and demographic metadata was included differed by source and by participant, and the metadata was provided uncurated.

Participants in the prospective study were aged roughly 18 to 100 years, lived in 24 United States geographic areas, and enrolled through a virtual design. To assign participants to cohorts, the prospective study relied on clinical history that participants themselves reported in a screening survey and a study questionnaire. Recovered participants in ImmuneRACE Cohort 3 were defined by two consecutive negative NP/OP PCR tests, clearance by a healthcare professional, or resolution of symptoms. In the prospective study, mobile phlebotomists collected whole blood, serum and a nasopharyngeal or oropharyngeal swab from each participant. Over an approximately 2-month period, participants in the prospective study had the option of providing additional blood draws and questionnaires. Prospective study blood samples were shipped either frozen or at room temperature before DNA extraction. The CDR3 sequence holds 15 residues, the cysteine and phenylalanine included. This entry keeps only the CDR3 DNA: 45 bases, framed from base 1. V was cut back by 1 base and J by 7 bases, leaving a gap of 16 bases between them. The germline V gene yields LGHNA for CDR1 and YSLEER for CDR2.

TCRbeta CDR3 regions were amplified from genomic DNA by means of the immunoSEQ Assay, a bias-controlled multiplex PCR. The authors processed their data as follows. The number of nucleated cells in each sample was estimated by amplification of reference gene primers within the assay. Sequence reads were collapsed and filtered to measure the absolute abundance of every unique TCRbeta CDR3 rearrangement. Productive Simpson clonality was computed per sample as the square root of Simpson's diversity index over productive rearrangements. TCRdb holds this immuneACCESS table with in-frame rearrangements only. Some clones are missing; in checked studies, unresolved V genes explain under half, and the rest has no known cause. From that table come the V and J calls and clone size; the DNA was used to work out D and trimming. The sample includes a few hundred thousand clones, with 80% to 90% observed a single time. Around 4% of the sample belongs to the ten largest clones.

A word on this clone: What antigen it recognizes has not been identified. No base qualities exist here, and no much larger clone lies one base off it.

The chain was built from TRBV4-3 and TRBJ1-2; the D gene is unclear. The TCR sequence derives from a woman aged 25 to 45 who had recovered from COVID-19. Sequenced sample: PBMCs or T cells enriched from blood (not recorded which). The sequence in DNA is TGCGCCAGCAGCCAAGTAGAGGCGGGCGCTGCTGGCTACACCTTC. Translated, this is CASSQVEAGAAGYTF.